These 25 T cell receptor beta chains were all obtained from the same sample, sequenced in a study of T-cell reconstitution after alpha-beta-depleted transplantation in children. Library preparation (for TCRbeta) was performed with unique molecular identifiers. MiXCR was run by TCRdb on the PCR reads, yielding one entry per CDR3 protein. The sample yields around 94,000 distinct CDR3 sequences, around 6% seen once. Sequencing was performed on PBMCs, mostly from graft donor cells, taken 60 days after TCRalphabeta/CD19-depleted stem cell transplant. These receptors all come from a female patient aged 2 to 10 who had a stem cell transplant for Fanconi anemia, so the T cells may come from the graft donor.

V usage is TRBV5-1 and J usage is TRBJ1-6; TRBD1 matches 9 bases. The V and J ends lost 5 bases and 10 bases, in that order; junction bases with no gene match: 10. From germline, CDR1 is SGHRS and CDR2 YFSETQ. This CDR3 is 15 amino acids long. CDR3 in amino acids: CASSTGTGRQSPLHF. The CDR3 nucleotides are TGCGCCAGCAGTACCGGGACAGGGAGGCAATCACCCCTCCACTTT.

This clonotype has at least ten counts. Here the CDR3 DNA reads TGCAGTGCTAGATACTCCGGGGACACTGAAGCTTTCTTT. Its translation is CSARYSGDTEAFF. This sequence joins TRBV20-1 and TRBJ1-1; D remains ambiguous. V lost 2 bases to trimming and J lost 3 bases, with 10 bases between them. The CDR3 totals 13 residues. Germline V CDR1 and CDR2: DFQATT, SNEGSKA (reference sequence).

This clonotype was seen more than once but under ten times. The V and J genes are TRBV7-8 and TRBJ2-5, with 7 nucleotides matching TRBD1. Germline V CDR1 and CDR2: SGHVS, FQNEAQ. The CDR3 spans 14 residues. V dropped 3 bases and J dropped 3; count of bases not matched to a gene: 4. CDR3 DNA: TGTGCCAGCAGCTTTGGCCAGGGGGAAGAGACCCAGTACTTC. Residues: CASSFGQGEETQYF.

This clonotype was counted many times. The V gene is TRBV12-3 or TRBV12-4, the J gene TRBJ1-5; D unclear. Trimming stripped 0 bases from V and 3 bases from J, with 9 bases between. This CDR3 spans 15 amino acids. The CDR3 sequence is CASSLAASPNQPQHF. As DNA, the CDR3 is TGTGCCAGCAGTTTAGCGGCCAGCCCCAATCAGCCCCAGCATTTT.

The chain combines TRBV24-1 with TRBJ2-3, with 10 bases that match TRBD2. The germline CDR1 and CDR2 sequences are KGHDR and SFDVKD. The CDR3 runs to 16 residues. Losses at the gene ends were 1 base for V and 2 bases for J; bases not matched to a gene: 2. The CDR3 nucleotides read TGTGCCACCAGTGATTTCGGACTAGCGGTCACAGATACGCAGTATTTT. Its protein is CATSDFGLAVTDTQYF.

The sample holds many counts of this clonotype. J is TRBJ1-2 and V is TRBV28; 8 positions match TRBD1. J lost 2 bases, V lost 8 bases, and 1 base had no gene match. Germline V gene data show CDR1 as MDHEN and CDR2 as SYDVKM. The CDR3 sequence is 12 residues long. Here the CDR3 DNA reads TGTGCCAGCGGGGACAGGAACTATGGCTACACCTTC. It translates to CASGDRNYGYTF.

This clonotype came up many times. The CDR3 here is CASSFAGGMDQPQHF. CDR3 sequence (DNA): TGTGCCAGCAGTTTTGCAGGGGGCATGGATCAGCCCCAGCATTTT. This chain connects TRBV12-3 or TRBV12-4 to TRBJ1-5; TRBD1 matches 8 bases. J gave up 5 bases and V 3 bases, and 6 bases lay outside the gene matches. CDR3 length equals 15 residues.

The chain combines TRBV28 with TRBJ1-5; D possibly corresponds to TRBD1 (5 bases). The germline V gene encodes CDR1 MDHEN and CDR2 SYDVKM. Trimming cost V 3 bases and J 5 bases, with 8 bases left between them. The CDR3 spans 13 residues. The DNA for the CDR3 is TGTGCCAGCAGTTTCTGGGGGGATCAGCCCCAGCATTTT. Translating it yields CASSFWGDQPQHF.

This clonotype has only a few counts. The chain links TRBV7-6 to TRBJ2-5; tentatively, D is TRBD1 (5 bases). V was trimmed by 4 bases and J by 3 bases, leaving 12 bases between them. CDR3 length: 14 amino acids. Germline CDR1 SGHVS, CDR2 FNYEAQ. The chain's CDR3 is CASSSRQPEETQYF. Here the CDR3 DNA reads TGTGCCAGCAGCTCACGACAGCCCGAAGAGACCCAGTACTTC.

This clonotype was seen repeatedly, ten times or more. The chain joins TRBV2 to TRBJ2-1; 9 bases match TRBD2. The CDR3 length is 13 residues. CDR1 is SNHLY and CDR2 is FYNNEI in the germline V gene. The V gene end was trimmed by 8 bases and the J gene end by 4 bases; junction bases not matched to a gene: 3. The CDR3 spells CASYSGGYNEQFF. The CDR3 bases are TGTGCCAGCTATAGCGGGGGTTACAATGAGCAGTTCTTC.

There are many counts of this clonotype. This may be a read error, as it is one base from a much larger clone. The V gene is TRBV7-3, the J gene TRBJ2-2, with no clear D. This CDR3 comprises 14 residues. The germline CDR1 and CDR2 sequences are SGHTA and FQGTGA. Trimming cost V 1 base and J 4 bases, with 7 bases left between them. CDR3 loop: CASSLNSVTGELFF. The CDR3 DNA reads TGTGCCAGCAGCTTAAACAGTGTCACCGGGGAGCTGTTTTTT.

The table lists this clonotype with many counts. J is TRBJ2-1 and V is TRBV5-1, with 8 bases aligning to TRBD2. Germline loops: CDR1 SGHRS, CDR2 YFSETQ. The CDR3 is 16 residues long. V shed 2 bases and J 10 bases; nucleotides not matched to a gene: 14. Here the CDR3 DNA reads TGCGCCAGCAGCTTAACCTCGGGAGGGGCCGGATGGGAGCAGTTCTTC. The encoded protein is CASSLTSGGAGWEQFF.

This clonotype was counted at least ten times. The rearrangement uses TRBV3-1 and TRBJ2-7, with D hard to call. Germline CDR1 LGHDT, CDR2 YNNKEL (reference sequence). V lost 1 base, J lost 2 bases, and 12 bases lay in between. The CDR3 extends over 15 amino acids. For the CDR3, the DNA is TGTGCCAGCAGCCAAGTGGCTAGGCCCACCTACGAGCAGTACTTC. This translates into CASSQVARPTYEQYF.

As to this clonotype: A clone one base away is much larger, so this may be a read error. V and J are TRBV5-1 and TRBJ2-7; 7 nucleotides match TRBD1. The CDR3 has 14 residues. The germline V gene has CDR1 SGHRS and CDR2 YFSETQ. The CDR3 here is CAISLEGTAYEQYF. The CDR3 nucleotides are TGCGCCATCAGCTTGGAAGGGACAGCCTACGAGCAGTACTTC.

The table lists this clonotype with a few counts. The chain uses TRBV28 and TRBJ2-1; possible D gene TRBD1, 6 bases. V was shortened by 6 bases and J by 6 bases, with 18 bases between the two germline ends. CDR3 length: 15 residues. Germline V lookup: CDR1 MDHEN, CDR2 SYDVKM. DNA for the CDR3: TGTGCCAGCAGAGCAATCCGGGACAACCTCAATGAGCAGTTCTTC. This encodes CASRAIRDNLNEQFF.

This clonotype was seen a handful of times. The chain joins TRBV5-1 to TRBJ1-2; 9 bases align to TRBD1. This CDR3 comprises 16 residues. Germline lookup yields CDR1 SGHRS and CDR2 YFSETQ. V shed 1 base, J shed 8 bases, and the junction held 12 bases outside the gene matches. CDR3 sequence (DNA): TGCGCCAGCAGCTTGACTGGGACAGGGACTGATGAGGGCTACACCTTC. It encodes CASSLTGTGTDEGYTF.

This clonotype was observed at least ten times. The V call is TRBV24-1, the J call TRBJ2-2; D is ambiguous. Between the trimmed V and J ends, which lost 0 bases and 3 bases, there was a span of 10 bases. This CDR3 has 16 residues. The V gene's germline CDR1 is KGHDR and CDR2 SFDVKD. The CDR3, as DNA: TGTGCCACCAGTGATTTGCCGTTTGTCGACACCGGGGAGCTGTTTTTT. Translation gives CATSDLPFVDTGELFF.

This clonotype was counted many times. The gene calls are TRBV25-1 and TRBJ2-3; D uncertain. With 1 base removed from V and 3 bases from J, the gap between germline ends came to 11 bases. CDR1 is MGHDK, CDR2 SYGVNS, per germline. The CDR3 covers 15 residues. Written as DNA, the CDR3 is TGTGCCAGCAGTGAATTTCCAGACTTGACAGATACGCAGTATTTT. It translates to CASSEFPDLTDTQYF.

This clonotype was picked up many times. The rearrangement joins TRBV4-1 to TRBJ2-7, with 7 bases identical to TRBD1. The V segment lost 0 bases and the J segment 3 bases; nucleotides outside the gene matches: 2. CDR1 and CDR2 from the germline V gene are MGHRA and YSYEKL. The CDR3 runs to 14 residues. The DNA for the CDR3 is TGCGCCAGCAGCCAAGACAGGACAGGCTACGAGCAGTACTTC. This translates into CASSQDRTGYEQYF.

The genes are TRBV5-1 and TRBJ2-3; the D is unclear. Germline CDR1 is SGHRS and CDR2 is YFSETQ. CDR3 length: 14 residues. Trimming stripped 7 bases from V and 0 bases from J, with 12 bases between. In nucleotides, the CDR3 is TGCGCCAGCCCTCAGTGCCGGAGCACAGATACGCAGTATTTT. This codes for CASPQCRSTDTQYF.

This sequence joins TRBV7-2 and TRBJ2-7; D perhaps matches TRBD2 (5 bases). The V gene lost 3 bases and the J gene lost 2 bases, with 14 bases spanning the gap. The germline V gene encodes CDR1 SGHTA and CDR2 FQGNSA. There are 15 residues in the CDR3. CDR3 in DNA: TGTGCCAGCAGCTTTTTCCTAGGCGGGCCCTACGAGCAGTACTTC. Its translation: CASSFFLGGPYEQYF.

Only a few counts were recorded for this clonotype. The V gene is TRBV20-1, the J gene TRBJ1-5, with TRBD1 identical over 8 bases. The germline V gene encodes CDR1 DFQATT and CDR2 SNEGSKA (reference sequence). The CDR3 totals 18 residues. Germline trimming cut 0 bases from V and 1 base from J; bases unmatched to any gene: 11. This chain's CDR3 is CSARDLWAGGRSNQPQHF. CDR3 sequence (DNA): TGCAGTGCTAGAGATTTATGGGCAGGGGGCAGGAGCAATCAGCCCCAGCATTTT.

The table lists this clonotype with many counts. J is TRBJ1-5 and V is TRBV18, with D unresolved. The CDR3 totals 13 residues. V was trimmed by 3 bases and J by 4 bases, leaving 7 bases between them. Germline CDR1 KGHSH, CDR2 LQKENI. CDR3 amino acids: CASSPQQNQPQHF. As DNA, the CDR3 is TGTGCCAGCTCACCCCAACAGAATCAGCCCCAGCATTTT.

On this clonotype: A read error may explain this, as a much larger clone is one base away. This chain uses TRBV6-1 with TRBJ2-5; 8 bases line up with TRBD1. CDR1 MNHNS and CDR2 SASEGT come from the germline V gene. The CDR3 consists of 16 residues. The ends lost 5 bases at V and 3 bases at J; junction bases unmatched: 11. This CDR3 is CASSSGAGGPKETQYF. CDR3 in DNA: TGTGCCAGCAGTAGCGGAGCAGGGGGCCCGAAAGAGACCCAGTACTTC.

This clonotype occurred many times. The rearrangement links TRBV28 to TRBJ1-6, with TRBD1 matching over 9 bases. In germline, CDR1 is MDHEN, CDR2 SYDVKM. Unmatched junction bases numbered 14, after V lost 7 bases and J lost 10 bases. The CDR3 runs to 16 residues. The CDR3 loop is CASKFFPGQGNSPLHF. The CDR3 coding sequence is TGTGCCAGCAAATTCTTCCCGGGACAGGGCAACTCACCCCTCCACTTT.